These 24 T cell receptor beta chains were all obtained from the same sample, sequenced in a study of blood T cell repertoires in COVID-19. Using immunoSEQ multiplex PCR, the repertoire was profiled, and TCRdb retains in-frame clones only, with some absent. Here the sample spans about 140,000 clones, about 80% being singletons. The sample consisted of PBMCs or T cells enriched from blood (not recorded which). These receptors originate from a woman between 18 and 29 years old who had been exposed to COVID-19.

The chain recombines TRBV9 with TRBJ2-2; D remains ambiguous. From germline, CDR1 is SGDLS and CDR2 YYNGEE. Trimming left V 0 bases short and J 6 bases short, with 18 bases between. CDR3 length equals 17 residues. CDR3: CASSVVGLVSLSGELFF. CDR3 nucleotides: TGTGCCAGCAGCGTAGTGGGCCTGGTTAGTCTCTCCGGGGAGCTGTTTTTT.

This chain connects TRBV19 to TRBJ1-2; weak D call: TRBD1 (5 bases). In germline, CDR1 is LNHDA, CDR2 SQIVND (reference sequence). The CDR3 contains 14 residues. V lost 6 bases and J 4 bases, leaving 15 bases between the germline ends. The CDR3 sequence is CASSRAGVVYGYTF. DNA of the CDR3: TGTGCCAGTAGCAGGGCTGGGGTTGTCTATGGCTACACCTTC.

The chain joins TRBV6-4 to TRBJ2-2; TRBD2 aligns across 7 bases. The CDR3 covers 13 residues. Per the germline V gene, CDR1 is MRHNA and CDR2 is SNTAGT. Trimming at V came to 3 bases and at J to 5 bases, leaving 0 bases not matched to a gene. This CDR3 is CASSEAGTGELFF. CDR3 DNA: TGTGCCAGCAGTGAAGCGGGGACCGGGGAGCTGTTTTTT.

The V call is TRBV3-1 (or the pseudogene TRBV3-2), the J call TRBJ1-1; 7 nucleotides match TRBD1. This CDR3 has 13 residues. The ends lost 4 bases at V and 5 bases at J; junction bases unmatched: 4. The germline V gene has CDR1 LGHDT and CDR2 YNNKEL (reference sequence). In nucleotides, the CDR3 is TGTGCCAGCAGCCTCCAGGGGGTAACTGAAGCTTTCTTT. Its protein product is CASSLQGVTEAFF.

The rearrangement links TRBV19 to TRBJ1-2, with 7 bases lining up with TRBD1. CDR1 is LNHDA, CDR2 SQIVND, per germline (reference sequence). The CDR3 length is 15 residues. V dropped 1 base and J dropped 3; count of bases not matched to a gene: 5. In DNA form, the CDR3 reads TGTGCCAGTAGTATAGGAGGGGGCATAGACTATGGCTACACCTTC. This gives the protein CASSIGGGIDYGYTF. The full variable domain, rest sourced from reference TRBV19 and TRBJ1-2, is DGGITQSPKYLFRKEGQNVTLSCEQNLNHDAMYWYRQDPGQGLRLIYYSQIVNDFQKGDIAEGYSVSREKKESFPLTVTSAQKNPTAFYLCASSIGGGIDYGYTFGSGTRLTVV.

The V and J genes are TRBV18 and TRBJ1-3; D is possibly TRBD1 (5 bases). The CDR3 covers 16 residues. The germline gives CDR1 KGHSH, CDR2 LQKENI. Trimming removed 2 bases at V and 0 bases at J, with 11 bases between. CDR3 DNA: TGTGCCAGCTCACCAGTTGACAGCAGCTCTGGAAACACCATATATTTT. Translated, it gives CASSPVDSSSGNTIYF.

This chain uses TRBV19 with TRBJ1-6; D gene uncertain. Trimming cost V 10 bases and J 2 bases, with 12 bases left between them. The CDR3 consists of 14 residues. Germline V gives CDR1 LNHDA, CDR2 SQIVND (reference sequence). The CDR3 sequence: CATGVETYNSPLHF. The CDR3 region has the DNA TGTGCCACTGGAGTTGAGACCTATAATTCACCCCTCCACTTT.

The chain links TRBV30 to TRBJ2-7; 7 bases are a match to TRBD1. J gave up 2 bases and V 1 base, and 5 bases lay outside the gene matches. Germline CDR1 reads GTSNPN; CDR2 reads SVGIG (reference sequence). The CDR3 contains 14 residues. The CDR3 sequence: CAWSGMQGAYEQYF. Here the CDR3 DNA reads TGTGCCTGGAGTGGTATGCAGGGGGCCTACGAGCAGTACTTC.

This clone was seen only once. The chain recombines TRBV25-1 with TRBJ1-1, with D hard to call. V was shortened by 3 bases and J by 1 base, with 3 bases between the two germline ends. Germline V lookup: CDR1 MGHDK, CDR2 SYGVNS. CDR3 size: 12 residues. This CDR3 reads CASSDWNTEAFF. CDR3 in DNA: TGTGCCAGCAGTGACTGGAACACTGAAGCTTTCTTT. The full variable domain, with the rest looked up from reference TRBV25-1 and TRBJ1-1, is EADIYQTPRYLVIGTGKKITLECSQTMGHDKMYWYQQDPGMELHLIHYSYGVNSTEKGDLSSESTVSRIRTEHFPLTLESARPSHTSQYLCASSDWNTEAFFGQGTRLTVV.

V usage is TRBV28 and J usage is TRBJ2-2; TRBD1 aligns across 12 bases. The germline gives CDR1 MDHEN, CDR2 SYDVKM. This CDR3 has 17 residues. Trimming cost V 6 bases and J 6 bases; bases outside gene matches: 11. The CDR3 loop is CASSPFKGQGAAGELFF. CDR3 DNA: TGTGCCAGCAGCCCCTTTAAGGGACAGGGGGCTGCCGGGGAGCTGTTTTTT.

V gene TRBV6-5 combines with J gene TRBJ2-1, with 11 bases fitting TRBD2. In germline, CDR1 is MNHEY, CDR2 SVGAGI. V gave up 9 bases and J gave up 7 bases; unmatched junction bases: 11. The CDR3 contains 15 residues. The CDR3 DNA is TGTGCCAGTAGATCTAGCGGGAGGTTTTTAAATGAGCAGTTCTTC. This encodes CASRSSGRFLNEQFF.

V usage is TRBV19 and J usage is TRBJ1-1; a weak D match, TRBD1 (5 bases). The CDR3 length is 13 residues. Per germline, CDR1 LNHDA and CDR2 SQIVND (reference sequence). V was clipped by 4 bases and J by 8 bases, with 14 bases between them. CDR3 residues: CASSRGQGLEAFF. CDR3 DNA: TGTGCCAGTAGTAGGGGTCAGGGTTTGGAAGCTTTCTTT.

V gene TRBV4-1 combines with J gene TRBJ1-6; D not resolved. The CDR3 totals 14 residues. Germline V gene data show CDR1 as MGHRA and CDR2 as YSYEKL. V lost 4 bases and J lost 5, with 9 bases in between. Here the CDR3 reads CASSLTDNNSPLHF. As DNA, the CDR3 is TGCGCCAGCAGCCTAACAGATAATAATTCACCCCTCCACTTT.

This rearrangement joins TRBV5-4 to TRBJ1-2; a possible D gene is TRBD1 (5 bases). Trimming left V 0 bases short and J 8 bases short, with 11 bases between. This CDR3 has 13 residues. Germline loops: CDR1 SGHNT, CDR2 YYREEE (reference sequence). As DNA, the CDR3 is TGTGCCAGCAGCTTGGCCGTCAGGGTCGGCTACACCTTC. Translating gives CASSLAVRVGYTF.

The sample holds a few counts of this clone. This CDR3 is CASSREPEAFF. In nucleotides, the CDR3 is TGTGCCAGCAGCCGGGAGCCTGAAGCTTTCTTT. The rearrangement joins TRBV11-2 to TRBJ1-1; D is uncertain. Trimming shortened V by 5 bases and J by 6 bases, and 7 bases separated the two germline ends. CDR1 and CDR2 (germline): SGHAT, FQNNGV. This CDR3 is 11 amino acids long.

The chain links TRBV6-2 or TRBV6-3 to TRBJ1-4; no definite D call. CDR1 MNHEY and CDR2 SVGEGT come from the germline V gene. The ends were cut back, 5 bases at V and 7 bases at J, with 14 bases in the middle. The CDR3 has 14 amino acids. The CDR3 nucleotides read TGTGCCAGCAGTCAGGCCCCCCCCGGTGAAAAACTGTTTTTT. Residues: CASSQAPPGEKLFF.

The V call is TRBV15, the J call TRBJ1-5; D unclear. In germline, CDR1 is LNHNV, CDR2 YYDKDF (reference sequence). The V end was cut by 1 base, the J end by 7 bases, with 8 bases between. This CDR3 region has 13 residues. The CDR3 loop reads CATSRGEGQPQHF. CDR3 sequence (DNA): TGTGCCACCAGCAGAGGGGAGGGCCAGCCCCAGCATTTT.

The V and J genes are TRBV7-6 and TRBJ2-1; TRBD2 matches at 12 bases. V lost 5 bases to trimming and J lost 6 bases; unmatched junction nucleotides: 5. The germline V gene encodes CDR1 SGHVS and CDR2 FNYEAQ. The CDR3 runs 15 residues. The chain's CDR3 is CASSQTSGSLNEQFF. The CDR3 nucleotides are TGTGCCAGCAGCCAGACTAGCGGGAGTCTCAATGAGCAGTTCTTC. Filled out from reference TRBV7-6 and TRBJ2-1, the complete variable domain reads GAGVSQSPRYKVTKRGQDVALRCDPISGHVSLYWYRQALGQGPEFLTYFNYEAQQDKSGLPNDRFSAERPEGSISTLTIQRTEQRDSAMYRCASSQTSGSLNEQFFGPGTRLTVL.

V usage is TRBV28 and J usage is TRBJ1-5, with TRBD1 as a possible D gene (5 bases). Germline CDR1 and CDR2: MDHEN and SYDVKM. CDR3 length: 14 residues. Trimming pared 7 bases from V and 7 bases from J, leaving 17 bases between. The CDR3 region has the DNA TGTGCCAGCATTGCGCACGGGGGAGTGCAGCCCCAGCATTTT. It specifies CASIAHGGVQPQHF.

DNA of the CDR3: TGTGCCAGCAGTATAAACAAGAACACTGAAGCTTTCTTT. It translates to CASSINKNTEAFF. V is TRBV7-3 and J is TRBJ1-1; D gene ambiguous. From germline, CDR1 is SGHTA and CDR2 FQGTGA. The CDR3 is 13 amino acids. V was trimmed by 6 bases and J by 1 base, leaving 9 bases between them.

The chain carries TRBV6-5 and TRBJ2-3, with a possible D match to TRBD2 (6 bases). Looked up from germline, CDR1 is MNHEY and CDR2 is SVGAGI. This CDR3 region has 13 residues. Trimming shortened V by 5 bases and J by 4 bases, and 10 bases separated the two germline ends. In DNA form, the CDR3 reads TGTGCCAGCAGTCTACCGGGGGCAGATACGCAGTATTTT. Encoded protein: CASSLPGADTQYF.

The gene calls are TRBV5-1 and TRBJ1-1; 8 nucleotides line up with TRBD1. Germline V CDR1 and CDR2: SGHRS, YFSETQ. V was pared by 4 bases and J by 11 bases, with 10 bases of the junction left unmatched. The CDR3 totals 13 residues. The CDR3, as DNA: TGCGCCAGCAGCCAGGGGGCAGAAACGGCCGCTTTCTTT. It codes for CASSQGAETAAFF.

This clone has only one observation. The chain's CDR3 is CASSPWDFPAQYF. For the CDR3, the DNA is TGTGCCAGCAGCCCCTGGGACTTTCCGGCCCAGTACTTC. The V and J genes are TRBV11-2 and TRBJ2-5; TRBD2 is a possible D gene (6 bases). Between the trimmed V and J ends, which lost 5 bases and 9 bases, there was a span of 16 bases. The CDR3 sequence is 13 residues long. In germline, CDR1 is SGHAT, CDR2 FQNNGV. The full variable domain, completed using reference TRBV11-2 and TRBJ2-5, is EAGVAQSPRYKIIEKRQSVAFWCNPISGHATLYWYQQILGQGPKLLIQFQNNGVVDDSQLPKDRFSAERLKGVDSTLKIQPAKLEDSAVYLCASSPWDFPAQYFGPGTRLLVL.

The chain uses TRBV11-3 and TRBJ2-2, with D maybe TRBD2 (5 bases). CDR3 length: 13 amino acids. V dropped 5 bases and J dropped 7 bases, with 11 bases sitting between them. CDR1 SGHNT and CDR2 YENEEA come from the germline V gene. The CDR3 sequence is CASSLQADGELFF. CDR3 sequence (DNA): TGTGCCAGCAGCCTGCAAGCGGACGGGGAGCTGTTTTTT.